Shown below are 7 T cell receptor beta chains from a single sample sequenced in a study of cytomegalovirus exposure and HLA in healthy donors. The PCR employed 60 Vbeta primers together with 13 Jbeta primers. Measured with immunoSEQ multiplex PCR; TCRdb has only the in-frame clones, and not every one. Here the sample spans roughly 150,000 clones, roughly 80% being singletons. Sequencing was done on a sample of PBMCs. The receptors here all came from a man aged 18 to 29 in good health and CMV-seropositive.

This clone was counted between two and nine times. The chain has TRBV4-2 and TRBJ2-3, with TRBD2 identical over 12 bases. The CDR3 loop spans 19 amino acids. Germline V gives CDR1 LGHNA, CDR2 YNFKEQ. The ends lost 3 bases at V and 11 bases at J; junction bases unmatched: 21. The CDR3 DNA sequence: TGTGCCAGCAGCCACGCCGCGGCTACCCTAGCGGGAGGGCCGGTTGGGCAGTATTTT. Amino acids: CASSHAAATLAGGPVGQYF.

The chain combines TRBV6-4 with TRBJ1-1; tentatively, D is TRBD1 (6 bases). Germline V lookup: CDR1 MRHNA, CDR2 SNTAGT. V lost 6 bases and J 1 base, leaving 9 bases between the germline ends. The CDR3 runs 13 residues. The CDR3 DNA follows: TGTGCCAGCAGGGCGGACAGGAACACTGAAGCTTTCTTT. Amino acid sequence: CASRADRNTEAFF.

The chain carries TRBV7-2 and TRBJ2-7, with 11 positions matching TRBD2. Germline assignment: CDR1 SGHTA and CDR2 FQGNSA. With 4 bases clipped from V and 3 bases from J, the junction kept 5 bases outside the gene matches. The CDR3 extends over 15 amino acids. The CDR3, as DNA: TGTGCCAGCAGCTCAGCCGGGACTAGCGGCTACGAGCAGTACTTC. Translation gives CASSSAGTSGYEQYF.

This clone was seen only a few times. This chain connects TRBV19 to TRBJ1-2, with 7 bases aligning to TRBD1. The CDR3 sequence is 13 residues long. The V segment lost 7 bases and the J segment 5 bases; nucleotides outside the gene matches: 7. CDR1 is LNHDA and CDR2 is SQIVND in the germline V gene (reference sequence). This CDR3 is CASTTGTAYGYTF. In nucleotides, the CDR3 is TGTGCCAGTACCACCGGGACAGCATATGGCTACACCTTC.

The CDR3 is CASSVGLEGQPQHF. The CDR3 DNA is TGTGCCAGTAGTGTAGGGCTAGAGGGTCAGCCCCAGCATTTT. The J gene is TRBJ1-5, the V gene TRBV19; D is unclear. CDR3 length: 14 residues. Trimming stripped 5 bases from V and 6 bases from J, with 14 bases between. Looked up from germline, CDR1 is LNHDA and CDR2 is SQIVND (reference sequence).

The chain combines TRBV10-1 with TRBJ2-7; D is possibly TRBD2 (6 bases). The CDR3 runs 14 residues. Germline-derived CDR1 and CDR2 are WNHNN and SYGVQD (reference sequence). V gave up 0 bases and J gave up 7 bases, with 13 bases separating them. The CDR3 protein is CASSESTSTREQYF. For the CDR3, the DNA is TGCGCCAGCAGTGAGTCGACTAGTACTCGGGAGCAGTACTTC.

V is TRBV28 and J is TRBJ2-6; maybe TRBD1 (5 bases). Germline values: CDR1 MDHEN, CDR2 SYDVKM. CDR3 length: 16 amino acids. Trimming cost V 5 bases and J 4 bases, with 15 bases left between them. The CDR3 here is CASSETAGLGANVLTF. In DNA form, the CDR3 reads TGTGCCAGCAGTGAGACCGCAGGGCTGGGGGCCAACGTCCTGACTTTC.